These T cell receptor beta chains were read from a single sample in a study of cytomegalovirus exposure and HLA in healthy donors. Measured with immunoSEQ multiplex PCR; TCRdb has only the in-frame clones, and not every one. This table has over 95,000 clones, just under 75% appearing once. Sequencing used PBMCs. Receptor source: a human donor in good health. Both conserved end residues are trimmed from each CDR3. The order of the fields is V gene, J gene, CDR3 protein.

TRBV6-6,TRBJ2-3,ASTLGGRGGTDTQY
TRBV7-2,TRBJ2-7,ASSLRVGRDRVYEQY
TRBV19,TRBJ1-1,ASSIAGGVGTEAF
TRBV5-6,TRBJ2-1,ASSGGLRSYNEQF
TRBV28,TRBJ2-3,ASQQGYTQY
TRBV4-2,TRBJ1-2,ASSQEGRQNYGYT
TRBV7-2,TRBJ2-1,ASSFGLAVNEQF
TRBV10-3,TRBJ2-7,AISGTQPYEQY
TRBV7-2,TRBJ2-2,ASSLEGQVITGELF
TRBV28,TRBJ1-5,ASSFEWSQPQH
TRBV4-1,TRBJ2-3,ASSEESGGSGTDTQY
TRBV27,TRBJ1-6,GTGGQRNSPLH
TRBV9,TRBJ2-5,ASSVSQDLDETQY
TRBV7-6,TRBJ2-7,ASSLAVRQGNEQY
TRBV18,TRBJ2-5,ASSPNDNRGTQY
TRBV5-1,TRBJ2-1,ASSSGLAGRRSKI
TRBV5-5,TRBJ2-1,ASSLETGSGEQF
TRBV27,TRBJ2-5,ASSLGQGPPQWETQY
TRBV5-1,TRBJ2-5,ASSPGAAVQETQY
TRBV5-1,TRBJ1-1,ASSTGGLRTEAF
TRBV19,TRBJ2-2,ASSIRDRATGELF
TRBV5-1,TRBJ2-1,ASSLTAGRYNEQF
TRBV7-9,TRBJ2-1,ASSPGTSGKRRLQF
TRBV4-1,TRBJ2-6,ASSPTSGGAGANVLT
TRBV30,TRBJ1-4,AWTIASKEKLF
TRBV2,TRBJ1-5,ASSELAGSQPQH
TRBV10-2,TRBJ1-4,ASSETLRAINEKLF
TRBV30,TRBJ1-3,AWINPRDSRNAGNTIY
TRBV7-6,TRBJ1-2,ASSSQEGDGYT
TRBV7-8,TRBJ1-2,ASSLRDRNTKGGYT
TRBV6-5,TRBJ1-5,ASGNRDNNQPQH
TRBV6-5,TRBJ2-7,ASKRTSGQTYEQY
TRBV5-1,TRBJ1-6,ASSLDGTGYNSPLH